The sequence of this T cell receptor beta chain was determined in a study of CD4 and CD8 cells across lung adenocarcinoma regions. TCRdb re-called the PCR reads through MiXCR, storing one row per CDR3 protein. The profile shows under 15,000 distinct CDR3 sequences, 53% of them singletons. Samples came from patients with localized non-small cell lung adenocarcinoma. The sequenced sample was CD8+ T cells from the center of a lung tumor. The TCR comes from a female donor with lung adenocarcinoma. The CD4 and CD8 labels of this study may be unreliable.

The chain's CDR3 is CASSSGLAGGSGELFF. Written as DNA, the CDR3 is TGTGCCAGCAGCTCTGGACTAGCGGGGGGAAGCGGGGAGCTGTTTTTT. The J gene is TRBJ2-2, the V gene TRBV9, with 14 bases matching TRBD2. Per the germline V gene, CDR1 is SGDLS and CDR2 is YYNGEE. This CDR3 is built from 16 residues. V was clipped by 4 bases and J by 7 bases; unmatched bases: 6.